This T cell receptor (beta chain) was captured by sequencing in a study of spatial heterogeneity in lung cancer (dated by TCRdb to about 2019). For context, the study as a whole: More beta-chain than alpha-chain transcripts were consistently detected, likely reflecting higher beta-chain transcript abundance. In tumor regions, TCR transcript counts showed a strong correlation with a T cell transcriptional module score from matched bulk RNA-seq. In the raw uncorrected reads, each unique combination of TCR and UMI appeared more than ten times on average. In non-small cell lung cancer, the study made a quantitative comparison of TCR alpha and beta repertoires among multiple tumor regions, matched nontumor lung and blood. The study linked features of the TCR repertoire to counts of nonsynonymous mutations, which were determined by whole-exome sequencing of tumor tissue. Both alpha and beta chains were TCR-sequenced in 200 to 250 tumor regions, about 64 matched nontumor lung samples and 56 PBMC samples obtained at surgery.

At the junction V is shortened by 7 bases and J by 0 bases; bases outside the gene matches: 6. Its CDR3 holds 16 amino acids, cysteine through phenylalanine. The kept DNA is CDR3 alone, 48 bases in frame from the first base. Sequences SEHNR (CDR1) and FQNEAQ (CDR2) are obtained from the germline V gene (reference sequence). What the work shows at the level of the full study, not this receptor alone: Additional single-cell paired TCR alpha and beta sequencing was considered necessary to confirm, at a functional level, the hypothesis that regional TCRs recognize regional mutations. The tumor nonsynonymous mutation count correlated with the number of expanded intratumoral alpha and beta TCRs. The count of ubiquitous expanded TCRs correlated with the count of ubiquitous nonsynonymous mutations, and the count of regional expanded TCRs correlated with the count of regional nonsynonymous mutations. TCR-seq coverage of tumor T cells was estimated to be only approximately 7% for alpha chains and roughly 13% for beta chains.

A remark on this clonotype: Its antigen is still unknown. Within one base of it there is no much larger clone, and no base qualities were kept.

Explained via the paper, the time point label denotes: sample taken at primary tumor resection. Samples were obtained from about 75 patients with early-stage, untreated non-small cell lung cancer from the lung TRACERx cohort. For TCR sequencing, whole RNA was extracted from tumor and nontumor lung tissue, or from cryopreserved PBMC samples, and no cell sorting was done. Only patients with enough RNA available from two or more tumor regions were chosen for TCR sequencing. Before selection, tumor and adjacent nontumor lung specimens were reviewed by a lung pathologist. The library was obtained by 5' RACE. For sequencing, a NextSeq 500 was employed. To allow correction of PCR and sequencing errors, the TCR library protocol tagged every TCR cDNA molecule with a unique molecular identifier. The authors processed their data as follows. TCR identification, UMI-based error correction and CDR3 extraction were performed with Decombinator tools. Expanded TCRs were defined as those above a frequency of 2 per 1,000, corresponding to the top 1% of the tumor frequency distribution. Expanded tumor TCRs statistically deemed absent (corrected P<0.05) from at least one tumor region were classed as regional, and all other expanded tumor TCRs were classed as ubiquitous. Renyi diversity was computed with the R vegan package after each repertoire had been subsampled 100 times to 5,000 TCRs. CDR3 similarity networks were constructed using string-kernel similarity of amino acid triplets, with links drawn between CDR3s whose pairwise similarity was above 0.82. The public sequencing data were trimmed at Q25 with fastp and processed into clonotypes with MiXCR by TCRdb, which kept only in-frame beta chains. Merged by CDR3 protein, the rows form single entries marked with the most common genes and DNA. The V and J calls reflect TCRdb's pipeline rather than the authors' work. A total of 20,000 to 30,000 distinct CDR3 sequences appear in this sample, around 9.2% of them only once. The ten largest clones capture roughly 7.7% of the sample.

The receptor chain draws on TRBV7-9 and TRBJ2-2; TRBD2 aligns with 9 central bases. Sequencing used lung tumor tissue, obtained at surgery. The TCR was taken from a male donor with early-stage non-small cell lung cancer. The CDR3 region: CASTQRGVSNTGELFF. The nucleotide sequence reads as follows: TGTGCCAGCACCCAGCGGGGGGTGTCGAACACCGGGGAGCTGTTTTTT. With all but the CDR3 taken from the reference TRBV7-9 and TRBJ2-2 genes, the full variable domain is: DTGVSQNPRHKITKRGQNVTFRCDPISEHNRLYWYRQTLGQGPEFLTYFQNEAQLEKSRLLSDRFSAERPKGSFSTLEIQRTEQGDSAMYLCASTQRGVSNTGELFFGEGSRLTVL.